This TCR beta chain was obtained from a study of blood T cell repertoires in COVID-19. Participants were placed into cohorts based on the clinical history they reported. Within 2 weeks before study entry, exposed participants met a COVID-19 case. Original methodology: Scientists estimated how many nucleated cells there were by amplifying reference gene primers. TCRdb keeps only in-frame clones here, not all; method: immunoSEQ multiplex PCR. V, J and clone size are those of that table, while D and trimming were read from the DNA. The table lists over 200,000 clones, 88% of them singletons. Trimming removed 4 bases from V and 1 base from J; junction bases left unmatched: 8. The CDR3 is made up of 16 amino acids. Per germline, CDR1 LGHDT and CDR2 YNNKEL (reference sequence).

The receptor's source is a woman younger than 45 who had been exposed to COVID-19. This chain uses TRBV3-1 (or the pseudogene TRBV3-2) with TRBJ1-1; 8 bases map to TRBD1. Material for sequencing was PBMCs or T cells enriched from blood (not recorded which). The CDR3 bases are TGTGCCAGCAGCCTTAGGACAGGGCTGGCGAACACTGAAGCTTTCTTT. This gives the protein CASSLRTGLANTEAFF.